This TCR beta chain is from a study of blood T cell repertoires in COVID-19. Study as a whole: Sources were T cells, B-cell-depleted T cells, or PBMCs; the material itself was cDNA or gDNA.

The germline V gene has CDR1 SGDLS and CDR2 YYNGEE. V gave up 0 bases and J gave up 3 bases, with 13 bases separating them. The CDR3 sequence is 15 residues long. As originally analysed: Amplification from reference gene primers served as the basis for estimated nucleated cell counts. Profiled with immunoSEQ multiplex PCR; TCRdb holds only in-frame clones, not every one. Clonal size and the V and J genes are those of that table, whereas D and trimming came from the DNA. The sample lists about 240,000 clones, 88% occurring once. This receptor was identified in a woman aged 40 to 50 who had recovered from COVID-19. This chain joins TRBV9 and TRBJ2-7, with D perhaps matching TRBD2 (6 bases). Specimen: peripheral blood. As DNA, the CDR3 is TGTGCCAGCAGCGTAGGACTAGGAGGCTACTACGAGCAGTACTTC. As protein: CASSVGLGGYYEQYF. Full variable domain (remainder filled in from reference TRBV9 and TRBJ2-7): DSGVTQTPKHLITATGQRVTLRCSPRSGDLSVYWYQQSLDQGLQFLIQYYNGEERAKGNILERFSAQQFPDLHSELNLSSLELGDSALYFCASSVGLGGYYEQYFGPGTRLTVT.